The text below deals with one TCR beta chain. Its antigen is not known. The sample comes from a study of cytomegalovirus exposure and HLA in healthy donors. Sequencing was performed with immunoSEQ multiplex PCR; in TCRdb, only in-frame clones are kept and a portion is missing. The sample records around 250,000 clones, roughly 89% being singletons. The donors were members of the validation cohort comprising over a hundred subjects, separate from the roughly 640-subject first cohort. Study-wide points: Through in vitro validation, three CMV-associated chains were shown to be specific for CMV antigens. The TCR clusters that emerged in the first cohort tended, a later analysis found, to co-occur in the 120 or so validation repertoires.

Germline loops: CDR1 ENHRY, CDR2 SYGVKD. The J segment lost 0 bases and the V segment lost 6 bases, leaving 7 bases of the junction unmatched. There are 15 residues in the CDR3. The chain recombines TRBV10-3 with TRBJ1-1, with 7 nucleotides matching TRBD1. The receptor was isolated from a woman between 18 and 29 years old in good health and CMV-seronegative. The sample was PBMCs. CDR3: CAIRYRDSLNTEAFF. CDR3 in DNA: TGTGCCATCAGATACCGGGACAGCTTGAACACTGAAGCTTTCTTT.